This T cell receptor beta chain emerged from a study of post-analysis software for immune sequencing data. Trimming stripped 7 bases from V and 6 bases from J, with 6 bases between. The CDR3 is 9 amino acids. Germline V gene sequence: CDR1 DFQATT, CDR2 SNEGSKA (reference sequence). Incorporated into the TCR beta cDNA libraries were unique molecular identifiers, which served to reduce PCR and sequencing biases. T cells numbering roughly 1 to 10 million yielded cDNA molecules that totaled about 500,000. TCRdb fed the PCR reads into MiXCR, producing one record per CDR3 protein. The table lists about 810,000 distinct CDR3 sequences, about 53% of them singletons. Overall study findings and caveats: Compared with controls, patients showed significantly lower normalized Chao1 diversity. Five TRBV segments occurring more often in patients than controls included TRBV5-6, TRBV5-1 and TRBV20-1. Batch-mates among the samples co-clustered strongly by F measure.

On this clonotype: What it recognizes is unknown.

The V gene is TRBV20-1, the J gene TRBJ2-5; no reliable D call. The specimen sequenced was blood. This clonotype was obtained from a girl between 5 and 17 years old with multiple sclerosis. The CDR3 DNA reads TGCAGTGTTGGCAAGACCCAGTACTTC. Amino acid sequence: CSVGKTQYF.